These 25 T cell receptor beta chains were sequenced from one sample in a study of OX40 agonist ivuxolimab in advanced cancers. The protocol was immunoSEQ multiplex PCR, while the TCRdb copy is restricted to in-frame clones and leaves out a portion. This sample has around 65,000 clones, with 85% to 95% found just once. The material sequenced was CD4+ or CD8+ T cells sorted from blood, taken in a trial of the OX40 agonist ivuxolimab. These TCRs come from an adult with an advanced solid tumor such as melanoma, head and neck, liver or kidney cancer.

This chain joins TRBV7-3 and TRBJ2-1; 7 bases map to TRBD2. CDR1 and CDR2 from the germline V gene are SGHTA and FQGTGA. With 7 bases clipped from V and 5 bases from J, the junction kept 11 bases outside the gene matches. The length of the CDR3 is 15 residues. The CDR3 nucleotides read TGTGCCAGCACGGGGGGTCCTAAGATCCACAATGAGCAGTTCTTC. Amino acids: CASTGGPKIHNEQFF.

The chain joins TRBV27 to TRBJ1-6; D is undetermined. This CDR3 spans 13 amino acids. CDR1 and CDR2 from the germline V gene are MNHEY and SMNVEV (reference sequence). Trimming took off 10 bases at V and 9 bases at J, with 16 bases between the two ends. CDR3 DNA sequence: TGTGCCACCAAGTCAATGGGAATTTCACCCCTCCACTTT. Translating it yields CATKSMGISPLHF.

The V gene is TRBV27, the J gene TRBJ2-5; D unclear. The CDR3 has 17 residues. The germline V and J ends were trimmed by 2 bases and 1 base, with 17 bases remaining between them. The germline CDR1 and CDR2 sequences are MNHEY and SMNVEV (reference sequence). Written as DNA, the CDR3 is TGTGCCAGCAGTTTAACGAGACCCACGGCCCTCCAAGAGACCCAGTACTTC. It codes for CASSLTRPTALQETQYF.

The genes are TRBV4-1 and TRBJ2-7; D remains ambiguous. Per germline, CDR1 MGHRA and CDR2 YSYEKL. Trimming took off 4 bases at V and 7 bases at J, with 14 bases between the two ends. This CDR3 region has 13 residues. CDR3 sequence: CASSPTRTKEQYF. The CDR3 nucleotides read TGCGCCAGCAGCCCAACCAGGACCAAAGAGCAGTACTTC.

This chain uses TRBV25-1 with TRBJ2-2; D uncertain. Germline assignment: CDR1 MGHDK and CDR2 SYGVNS. The CDR3 sequence is 16 residues long. With 0 bases removed from V and 4 bases from J, the gap between germline ends came to 12 bases. As DNA, the CDR3 is TGTGCCAGCAGTGAATATGGGTTTTCGGGCACCGGGGAGCTGTTTTTT. The encoded protein is CASSEYGFSGTGELFF.

Turning to this clone: The same CDR3 arises from other DNA sequences in this sample as well. The V gene is TRBV7-8, the J gene TRBJ2-7; no clear D gene. Trimming took off 5 bases at V and 1 base at J, with 3 bases between the two ends. This CDR3 comprises 11 residues. Germline-derived CDR1 and CDR2 are SGHVS and FQNEAQ. The CDR3 protein is CASSPSYEQYF. The CDR3, as DNA: TGTGCCAGCAGCCCATCCTACGAGCAGTACTTC.

This clone was seen more than once but under ten times. The identical CDR3 is also encoded by other nucleotide sequences in the sample. The chain carries TRBV7-9 and TRBJ1-1; D unclear. Trimming shortened V by 3 bases and J by 1 base, and 6 bases separated the two germline ends. CDR3 length: 13 amino acids. Looked up from germline, CDR1 is SEHNR and CDR2 is FQNEAQ (reference sequence). As DNA, the CDR3 is TGTGCCAGCAGCTTGGAGGGGAACACTGAAGCTTTCTTT. This encodes CASSLEGNTEAFF.

The chain combines TRBV15 with TRBJ2-7; D ambiguous. Germline-derived CDR1 and CDR2 are LNHNV and YYDKDF (reference sequence). Trimming pared 0 bases from V and 4 bases from J, leaving 7 bases between. The length of the CDR3 is 13 residues. CDR3 in DNA: TGTGCCACCAGCAGAGACCGATTGTACGAGCAGTACTTC. This encodes CATSRDRLYEQYF.

V is TRBV4-1 and J is TRBJ2-1, with 14 bases that match TRBD2. CDR3 length equals 15 residues. J lost 9 bases, V lost 0 bases, and 1 base had no gene match. Germline V gene sequence: CDR1 MGHRA, CDR2 YSYEKL. CDR3 nucleotides: TGCGCCAGCAGCCAAGACGGGACTAGCGGGAGTGAGCAGTTCTTC. Its translation: CASSQDGTSGSEQFF.

This chain joins TRBV28 and TRBJ2-1; 7 nucleotides match TRBD2. Trimming took 3 bases from V and 6 from J; bases not matched to a gene: 14. Germline loops: CDR1 MDHEN, CDR2 SYDVKM. There are 17 residues in the CDR3. CDR3 coding DNA: TGTGCCAGCAGTTTCAATAGAGTCGCGGGAGAAGGCAATGAGCAGTTCTTC. Protein sequence: CASSFNRVAGEGNEQFF.

The chain joins TRBV2 to TRBJ2-7, with D uncertain. V was shortened by 0 bases and J by 3 bases, with 12 bases between the two germline ends. This CDR3 comprises 15 residues. The germline V gene has CDR1 SNHLY and CDR2 FYNNEI. This CDR3 is CASSEARETNYEQYF. The CDR3 coding sequence is TGTGCCAGCAGTGAAGCGCGAGAAACGAACTACGAGCAGTACTTC. Full variable domain (missing parts from reference TRBV2 and TRBJ2-7): EPEVTQTPSHQVTQMGQEVILRCVPISNHLYFYWYRQILGQKVEFLVSFYNNEISEKSEIFDDQFSVERPDGSNFTLKIRSTKLEDSAMYFCASSEARETNYEQYFGPGTRLTVT.

The rearrangement links TRBV28 to TRBJ1-2; 9 nucleotides match TRBD1. CDR1 and CDR2 from the germline V gene are MDHEN and SYDVKM. The CDR3 spans 16 residues. V shed 3 bases and J 3 bases; nucleotides not matched to a gene: 8. The CDR3 DNA sequence: TGTGCCAGCAGTTTCCCCGTACAGGGGGCAGACTATGGCTACACCTTC. Encoded protein: CASSFPVQGADYGYTF.

The V call is TRBV2, the J call TRBJ1-5; no definite D call. The CDR3 consists of 14 residues. CDR1 is SNHLY, CDR2 FYNNEI, per germline. V was shortened by 5 bases and J by 3 bases, with 11 bases between the two germline ends. CDR3 DNA sequence: TGTGCCAGCAGTTTAGGAGGGTACAATCAGCCCCAGCATTTT. Translated: CASSLGGYNQPQHF.

The chain carries TRBV13 and TRBJ2-1; D gene uncertain. The CDR3 contains 16 residues. Germline V lookup: CDR1 PRHDT, CDR2 FYEKMQ (reference sequence). V gave up 5 bases and J gave up 1 base, with 15 bases separating them. Written as DNA, the CDR3 is TGTGCCAGCAGCAATGGCCTGGGATCTTCCTACAATGAGCAGTTCTTC. This translates into CASSNGLGSSYNEQFF.

This chain links TRBV10-3 with TRBJ2-7; possible D gene TRBD2, 6 bases. The CDR3 has 16 residues. Germline CDR1 ENHRY, CDR2 SYGVKD. The V gene lost 0 bases and the J gene lost 3 bases, with 15 bases spanning the gap. The CDR3 DNA sequence: TGTGCCATCAGTGAGTCCTCTTCGGGAGTCGGCTACGAGCAGTACTTC. It codes for CAISESSSGVGYEQYF.

This clone was counted a single time. The chain joins TRBV5-5 to TRBJ2-7, with unresolved D. The CDR3 totals 16 residues. CDR1 SGHKS and CDR2 YYEKEE come from the germline V gene (reference sequence). Trimming removed 0 bases at V and 4 bases at J, with 17 bases between. The CDR3 DNA reads TGTGCCAGCAGCTTGGAAATGGGGATAATTGGGTACGAGCAGTACTTC. Translated: CASSLEMGIIGYEQYF.

The chain joins TRBV27 to TRBJ1-2, with a possible D match to TRBD1 (6 bases). The V end was cut by 0 bases, the J end by 5 bases, with 13 bases between. There are 15 residues in the CDR3. Germline lookup yields CDR1 MNHEY and CDR2 SMNVEV (reference sequence). The CDR3 DNA reads as TGTGCCAGCAGTTTATCCCACAGGGACGCTTATGGCTACACCTTC. This translates into CASSLSHRDAYGYTF.

This sequence joins TRBV27 and TRBJ2-2; D unresolved. Between the trimmed V and J ends, which lost 3 bases and 0 bases, there was a span of 8 bases. The CDR3 length is 15 residues. Looked up from germline, CDR1 is MNHEY and CDR2 is SMNVEV (reference sequence). CDR3 loop: CASSFGQANTGELFF. The CDR3 region has the DNA TGTGCCAGCAGTTTTGGGCAGGCGAACACCGGGGAGCTGTTTTTT.

This clone was detected once. The gene calls are TRBV7-6 and TRBJ2-1; D could derive from TRBD1 or TRBD2 (6 bases each). There are 13 residues in the CDR3. Germline CDR1 and CDR2: SGHVS and FNYEAQ. Trimming shortened V by 1 base and J by 8 bases, and 9 bases separated the two germline ends. CDR3 in amino acids: CASSLGGAHEQFF. The DNA for the CDR3 is TGTGCCAGCAGCTTAGGGGGGGCCCATGAGCAGTTCTTC. The full variable domain, completed using reference TRBV7-6 and TRBJ2-1, is GAGVSQSPRYKVTKRGQDVALRCDPISGHVSLYWYRQALGQGPEFLTYFNYEAQQDKSGLPNDRFSAERPEGSISTLTIQRTEQRDSAMYRCASSLGGAHEQFFGPGTRLTVL.

For the CDR3, the DNA is TGTGCCAGCAGTTTCGGACTAGCGGGAGGGCCAGCAGATACGCAGTATTTT. Translating gives CASSFGLAGGPADTQYF. This chain connects TRBV27 to TRBJ2-3, with 15 bases fitting TRBD2. This CDR3 has 17 amino acids. Germline-derived CDR1 and CDR2 are MNHEY and SMNVEV (reference sequence). V trimming: 3 bases; J trimming: 4 bases; junction bases outside the gene matches: 5.

The chain is built from TRBV28 and TRBJ2-1, with 13 bases matching TRBD2. The CDR3 runs to 18 residues. Losses at the gene ends were 6 bases for V and 8 bases for J; bases not matched to a gene: 16. Per germline, CDR1 MDHEN and CDR2 SYDVKM. Here the CDR3 reads CASRPGTSGIMGMDEQFF. DNA for the CDR3: TGTGCCAGCAGGCCCGGGACTAGCGGGATTATGGGTATGGATGAGCAGTTCTTC. Full variable domain (outside the CDR3, taken from reference TRBV28 and TRBJ2-1): DVKVTQSSRYLVKRTGEKVFLECVQDMDHENMFWYRQDPGLGLRLIYFSYDVKMKEKGDIPEGYSVSREKKERFSLILESASTNQTSMYLCASRPGTSGIMGMDEQFFGPGTRLTVL.

The chain combines TRBV5-8 with TRBJ1-2, with 10 bases matching TRBD1. This CDR3 is 14 amino acids long. V lost 5 bases and J lost 3; bases outside the gene matches: 4. CDR1 and CDR2 (germline): SGHTS, YDEGEE. CDR3 protein: CASRYGTGDYGYTF. DNA of the CDR3: TGTGCCAGCAGATACGGGACAGGGGACTATGGCTACACCTTC.

J is TRBJ2-7 and V is TRBV12-5; 7 bases align to TRBD2. CDR1 is LGHNT and CDR2 is FRNRAP in the germline V gene. V shed 0 bases and J 6 bases; nucleotides not matched to a gene: 2. CDR3 length equals 13 residues. The CDR3: CASGLVAGVEQYF. In DNA, the CDR3 is TGTGCTAGTGGTTTGGTGGCGGGGGTCGAGCAGTACTTC.

Remarks on this clone: This specimen includes other DNA sequences encoding the same CDR3. This chain connects TRBV7-9 to TRBJ2-3; 10 bases agree with TRBD2. Germline V gene lookup returns CDR1 SEHNR and CDR2 FQNEAQ (reference sequence). CDR3 size: 16 residues. J was trimmed by 1 base and V by 5 bases; bases with no gene match: 6. CDR3 residues: CASSPPGLAGTDTQYF. In DNA form, the CDR3 reads TGTGCCAGCAGCCCACCCGGACTAGCGGGCACAGATACGCAGTATTTT.

The chain joins TRBV7-2 to TRBJ1-5, with D hard to call. Trimming cost V 5 bases and J 1 base, with 12 bases left between them. This CDR3 has 15 amino acids. Germline CDR1 and CDR2: SGHTA and FQGNSA. The CDR3 region has the DNA TGTGCCAGCAGCCCCGCTAGGGTAAGCAATCAGCCCCAGCATTTT. It yields the protein CASSPARVSNQPQHF.